This T cell receptor (beta chain) was recovered during a study of shared clonotypes between healthy human individuals. About this clone: Other nucleotide sequences in the sample specify the same CDR3.

TCRdb's copy holds only in-frame clones and misses some; the assay was immunoSEQ multiplex PCR. The table includes about 490,000 clones, around 78% detected once. V shed 0 bases and J shed 1 base, with 6 bases lying between them. This CDR3 is 15 amino acids long. CDR1 and CDR2 (germline): SGHTA, FQGNSA. This chain joins TRBV7-2 and TRBJ2-2, with a tentative D call TRBD2 (6 bases). This TCR came from a woman aged 40 to 50 in good health. Some clones in this sample may be carry-over from other donors' samples. Material: PBMCs. In DNA, the CDR3 is TGTGCCAGCAGCTTAGCGGGAGGGAACACCGGGGAGCTGTTTTTT. It encodes CASSLAGGNTGELFF.